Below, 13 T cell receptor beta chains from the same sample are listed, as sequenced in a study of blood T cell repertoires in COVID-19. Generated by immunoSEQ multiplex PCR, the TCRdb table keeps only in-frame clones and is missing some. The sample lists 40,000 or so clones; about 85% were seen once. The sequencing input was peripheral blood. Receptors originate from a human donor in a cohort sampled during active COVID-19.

The CDR3, as DNA: TGTGCCAGCAGCTTAGCCGCAGGGGTGGTGTACGAGCAGTACTTC. Its protein is CASSLAAGVVYEQYF. This chain links TRBV7-2 with TRBJ2-7; tentative D call: TRBD1 (6 bases). In germline, CDR1 is SGHTA, CDR2 FQGNSA. V lost 0 bases and J lost 4, with 13 bases in between. CDR3 length: 15 amino acids.

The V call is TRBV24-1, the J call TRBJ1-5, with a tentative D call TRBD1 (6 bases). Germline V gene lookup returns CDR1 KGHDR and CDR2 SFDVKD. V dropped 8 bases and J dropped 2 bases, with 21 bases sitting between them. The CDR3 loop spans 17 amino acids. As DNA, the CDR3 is TGTGCCACCACCTACCTTTCGGACAGTAAGGGCAATCAGCCCCAGCATTTT. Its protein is CATTYLSDSKGNQPQHF.

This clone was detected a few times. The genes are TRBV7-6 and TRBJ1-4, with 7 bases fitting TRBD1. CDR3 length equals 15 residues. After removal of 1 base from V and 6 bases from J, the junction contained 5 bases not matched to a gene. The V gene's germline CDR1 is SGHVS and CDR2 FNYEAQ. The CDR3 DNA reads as TGTGCCAGCAGCTTAGAGGGGGACAGTCATGAAAAACTGTTTTTT. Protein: CASSLEGDSHEKLFF.

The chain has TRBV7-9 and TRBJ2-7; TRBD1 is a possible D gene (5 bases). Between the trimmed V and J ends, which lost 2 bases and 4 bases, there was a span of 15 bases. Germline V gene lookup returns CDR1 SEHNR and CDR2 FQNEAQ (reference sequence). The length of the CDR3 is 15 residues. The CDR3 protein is CASSLMTVTRYEQYF. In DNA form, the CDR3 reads TGTGCCAGCAGCTTAATGACAGTCACACGATACGAGCAGTACTTC. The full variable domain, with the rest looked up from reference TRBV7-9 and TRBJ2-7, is DTGVSQNPRHKITKRGQNVTFRCDPISEHNRLYWYRQTLGQGPEFLTYFQNEAQLEKSRLLSDRFSAERPKGSFSTLEIQRTEQGDSAMYLCASSLMTVTRYEQYFGPGTRLTVT.

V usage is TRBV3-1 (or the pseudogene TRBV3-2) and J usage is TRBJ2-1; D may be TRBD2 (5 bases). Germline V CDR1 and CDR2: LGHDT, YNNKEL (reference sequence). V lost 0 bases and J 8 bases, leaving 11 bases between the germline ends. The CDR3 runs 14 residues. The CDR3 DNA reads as TGTGCCAGCAGCCAAGATTGGAGGAGCCATGAGCAGTTCTTC. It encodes CASSQDWRSHEQFF.

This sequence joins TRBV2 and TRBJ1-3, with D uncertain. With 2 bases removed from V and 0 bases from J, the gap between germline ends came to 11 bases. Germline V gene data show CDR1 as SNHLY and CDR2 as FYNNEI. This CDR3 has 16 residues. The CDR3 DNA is TGTGCCAGCAGTGAAAGGCTAGGGAGCTCTGGAAACACCATATATTTT. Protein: CASSERLGSSGNTIYF.

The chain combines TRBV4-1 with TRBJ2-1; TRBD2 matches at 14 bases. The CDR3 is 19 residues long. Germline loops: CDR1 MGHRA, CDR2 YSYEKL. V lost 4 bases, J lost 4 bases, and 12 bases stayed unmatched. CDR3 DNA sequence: TGCGCCAGCAGCCGCAATCGACTAGCGGGGGGGCGGGTATACAATGAGCAGTTCTTC. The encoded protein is CASSRNRLAGGRVYNEQFF.

CDR3 region: CASSPDRGGLGPQHF. The CDR3 coding sequence is TGTGCCAGCAGCCCCGACAGGGGTGGTTTGGGGCCCCAGCATTTT. The chain employs TRBV11-1 and TRBJ1-5, with 8 bases matching TRBD1. CDR3 size: 15 residues. Germline values: CDR1 SGHAT, CDR2 FQDESV (reference sequence). Losses at the gene ends were 5 bases for V and 9 bases for J; bases not matched to a gene: 12.

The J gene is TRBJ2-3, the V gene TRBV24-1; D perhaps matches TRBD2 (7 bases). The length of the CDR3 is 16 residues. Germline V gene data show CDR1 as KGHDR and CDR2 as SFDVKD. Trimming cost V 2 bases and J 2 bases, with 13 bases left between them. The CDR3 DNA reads TGTGCCACCAGTGATTGGGGGAGGGGGGACACAGATACGCAGTATTTT. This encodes CATSDWGRGDTDTQYF.

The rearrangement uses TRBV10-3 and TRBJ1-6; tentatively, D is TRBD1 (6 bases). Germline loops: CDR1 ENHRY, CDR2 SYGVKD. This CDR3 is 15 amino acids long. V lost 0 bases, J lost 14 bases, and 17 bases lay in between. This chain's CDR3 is CAISESVQGPVSLHF. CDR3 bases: TGTGCCATCAGTGAGTCAGTCCAGGGGCCCGTATCCCTCCACTTT.

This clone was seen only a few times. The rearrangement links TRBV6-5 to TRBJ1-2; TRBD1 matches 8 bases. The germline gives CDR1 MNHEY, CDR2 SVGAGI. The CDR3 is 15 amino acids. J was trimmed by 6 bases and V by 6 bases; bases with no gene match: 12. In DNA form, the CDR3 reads TGTGCCAGCAGCGCTACAGGGGGTTCCTTGAATGGCTACACCTTC. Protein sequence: CASSATGGSLNGYTF.

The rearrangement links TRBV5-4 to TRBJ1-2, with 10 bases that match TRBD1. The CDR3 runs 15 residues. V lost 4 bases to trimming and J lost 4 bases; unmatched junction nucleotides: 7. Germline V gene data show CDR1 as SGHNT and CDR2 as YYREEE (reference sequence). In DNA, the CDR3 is TGTGCCAGCAGCGGAACCGGGACAGGGGTCTATGGCTACACCTTC. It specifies CASSGTGTGVYGYTF.

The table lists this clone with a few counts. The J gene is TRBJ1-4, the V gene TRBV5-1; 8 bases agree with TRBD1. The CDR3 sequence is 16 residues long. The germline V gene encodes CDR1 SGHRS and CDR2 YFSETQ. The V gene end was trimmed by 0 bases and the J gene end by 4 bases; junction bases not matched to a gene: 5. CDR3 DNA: TGCGCCAGCAGCTTGGGGACAGGGTTGGGTAATGAAAAACTGTTTTTT. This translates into CASSLGTGLGNEKLFF.